A selection of T cell receptor beta chains follows, all from one sample in a study of T cells in Graves' hyperthyroidism and ophthalmopathy. One entry per CDR3 protein, called by TCRdb with MiXCR from the multiplex PCR reads. Here the sample spans 250,000 to 400,000 distinct CDR3 sequences, around 13% being singletons. The source material was blood. The receptors come from a middle-aged woman with Graves' ophthalmopathy. Each CDR3 is given with its conserved first and last residue. D genes are given only for firm matches. Only some rows state a clone size, as once, few, many or a class for expanded clones.

-,TRBV28,many,TRBJ1-1,CASSLGREDTEAFF,TGTGCCAGCAGTTTAGGCAGGGAGGACACTGAAGCTTTCTTT
TRBD2,TRBV28,many,TRBJ2-3,CASSPAGTMADTQYF,TGTGCCAGCAGTCCAGCGGGGACCATGGCAGATACGCAGTATTTT
-,TRBV28,-,TRBJ1-5,CASRGDPRWPQHF,TGTGCCAGCAGAGGAGACCCCAGGTGGCCCCAGCATTTT
-,TRBV4-1,-,TRBJ1-6,CASKDSLGNSPLHF,TGCGCCAGTAAAGACAGTTTAGGAAATTCACCCCTCCACTTT
-,TRBV6-1,many,TRBJ2-2,CATWDNANTGELFF,TGTGCCACCTGGGACAACGCGAACACCGGGGAGCTGTTTTTT
-,TRBV5-6,-,TRBJ1-4,CASSYYSGVYEKLFF,TGTGCCAGCAGCTACTACAGCGGAGTCTATGAAAAACTGTTTTTT
TRBD1,TRBV3-1,many,TRBJ1-1,CASSRTGQRTEAFF,TGTGCCAGCAGCCGGACAGGACAGAGGACTGAAGCTTTCTTT
-,TRBV6-1,many,TRBJ1-2,CASSYYGSEDGYTF,TGTGCCAGCAGTTACTACGGTTCAGAAGACGGCTACACCTTC
-,TRBV12-3/TRBV12-4,many,TRBJ1-1,CASSNRAEAFF,TGTGCCAGCAGTAACAGGGCTGAAGCTTTCTTT
-,TRBV3-1,-,TRBJ1-2,CASSQGQVGYTF,TGTGCCAGCAGCCAGGGGCAGGTTGGCTACACCTTC
TRBD2,TRBV7-2,few,TRBJ2-6,CASREVAGQGSGANVLTF,TGTGCCAGCAGAGAGGTAGCGGGTCAGGGATCTGGGGCCAACGTCCTGACTTTC
-,TRBV24-1,many,TRBJ1-2,CATSDPGENYGYTF,TGTGCCACCAGTGATCCAGGGGAAAACTATGGCTACACCTTC
-,TRBV29-1,few,TRBJ2-2,CSVARDWGTGELFF,TGCAGCGTTGCCCGGGACTGGGGAACCGGGGAGCTGTTTTTT
-,TRBV2,many,TRBJ2-1,CASALGLGNGQFF,TGTGCCAGCGCACTAGGTCTTGGAAATGGGCAGTTCTTC
-,TRBV25-1,many,TRBJ1-2,CASSGGTPGYGYTF,TGTGCCAGCAGTGGAGGGACTCCGGGGTATGGCTACACCTTC
-,TRBV3-1,-,TRBJ2-3,CASSQDFPDTQYF,TGTGCCAGCAGCCAAGATTTCCCAGATACGCAGTATTTT
TRBD2,TRBV20-1,many,TRBJ2-1,CSASPYRLAGRVAVNEQFF,TGCAGTGCTAGTCCCTATCGACTAGCGGGGAGGGTGGCCGTCAATGAGCAGTTCTTC